This is a list of T cell receptor beta chains from one sample in a study of cytotoxic CD8 clonotypes in ibrutinib-treated CLL. Here immunoSEQ multiplex PCR was the method, and the copy in TCRdb shows in-frame clones only, minus some. Here the sample spans over 150,000 clones, around three quarters being singletons. The source was PBMCs, collected after 24 months of ibrutinib treatment. Receptor source: a human donor with chronic lymphocytic leukemia. CDR3s include the opening cysteine and the closing phenylalanine or tryptophan. The order of the fields is D gene, clone size, J gene, V gene, CDR3 DNA, CDR3 protein. A D gene is named only where the DNA matches it firmly. Clone size is shown for a subset of rows, as once, few, many or a class of expanded clone.

D gene: .
clone size: .
J gene: TRBJ2-2
V gene: TRBV9
CDR3 DNA: TGTGCCAGCAGCCCCCAAGTGAACACCGGGGAGCTGTTTTTT
CDR3 protein: CASSPQVNTGELFF

D gene: .
clone size: .
J gene: TRBJ2-7
V gene: TRBV7-9
CDR3 DNA: TGTGCCAGCAGCTTCGGGTCTCCCAACGAGCAGTACTTC
CDR3 protein: CASSFGSPNEQYF

D gene: TRBD2
clone size: .
J gene: TRBJ2-7
V gene: TRBV7-9
CDR3 DNA: TGTGCCAGCAGCTTAAGCGGGAGATCCTACGAGCAGTACTTC
CDR3 protein: CASSLSGRSYEQYF

D gene: .
clone size: .
J gene: TRBJ2-1
V gene: TRBV30
CDR3 DNA: TGTGCCTGGAGTCCCTCAAAGGGGGGGAAGCAGTTCTTC
CDR3 protein: CAWSPSKGGKQFF

D gene: .
clone size: .
J gene: TRBJ1-1
V gene: TRBV30
CDR3 DNA: TGTGCCTGGAGTGTCTACACTGAAGCTTTCTTT
CDR3 protein: CAWSVYTEAFF

D gene: TRBD2
clone size: .
J gene: TRBJ2-7
V gene: TRBV6-5
CDR3 DNA: TGTGCCAGCAGTATCAGACTAGCGGGACTATACGAGCAGTACTTC
CDR3 protein: CASSIRLAGLYEQYF

D gene: TRBD1
clone size: .
J gene: TRBJ2-2
V gene: TRBV11-3
CDR3 DNA: TGTGCCAGCAGCGCCCGGACAGGGGGTGCCGGGGAGCTGTTTTTT
CDR3 protein: CASSARTGGAGELFF

D gene: .
clone size: .
J gene: TRBJ2-5
V gene: TRBV15
CDR3 DNA: TGTGCCACCAGCATGGGATTTGCAGAGACCCAGTACTTC
CDR3 protein: CATSMGFAETQYF

D gene: .
clone size: .
J gene: TRBJ1-1
V gene: TRBV6-5
CDR3 DNA: TGTGCCAGCAGCAGGGCGGGTGAGAACACTGAAGCTTTCTTT
CDR3 protein: CASSRAGENTEAFF

D gene: .
clone size: .
J gene: TRBJ1-5
V gene: TRBV2
CDR3 DNA: TGTGCCAGTACCTCAGGGAATCAGCCCCAGCATTTT
CDR3 protein: CASTSGNQPQHF

D gene: .
clone size: .
J gene: TRBJ2-1
V gene: TRBV18
CDR3 DNA: TGTGCCAGCTCACCAAAGGACAGGGACTATTATTGGTTCTTC
CDR3 protein: CASSPKDRDYYWFF

D gene: .
clone size: .
J gene: TRBJ1-2
V gene: TRBV5-6
CDR3 DNA: TGTGCCAGCAGCCTGACACAGACTAACTATGGCTACACCTTC
CDR3 protein: CASSLTQTNYGYTF

D gene: .
clone size: .
J gene: TRBJ1-2
V gene: TRBV5-6
CDR3 DNA: TGTGCCAGCAGCTCAGGGTGGCAGGGGTGGGGCTACACCTTC
CDR3 protein: CASSSGWQGWGYTF

D gene: TRBD1
clone size: .
J gene: TRBJ2-7
V gene: TRBV6-5
CDR3 DNA: TGTGCCAGCAGGGGACAGGGGTTCAACGAGCAGTACTTC
CDR3 protein: CASRGQGFNEQYF

D gene: .
clone size: .
J gene: TRBJ1-5
V gene: TRBV2
CDR3 DNA: TGTGCCAGCAGCAAAAGGACAGTCAATCAGCCCCAGCATTTT
CDR3 protein: CASSKRTVNQPQHF

D gene: TRBD2
clone size: few
J gene: TRBJ2-3
V gene: TRBV5-1
CDR3 DNA: TGCGCCAGCAGCTTGGTTCTTAGCGGGAGCTCAGATACGCAGTATTTT
CDR3 protein: CASSLVLSGSSDTQYF

D gene: TRBD2
clone size: .
J gene: TRBJ2-3
V gene: TRBV30
CDR3 DNA: TGTGCCTGGAGTAGAGCGGGAGCCCCAGATACGCAGTATTTT
CDR3 protein: CAWSRAGAPDTQYF

D gene: .
clone size: .
J gene: TRBJ2-7
V gene: TRBV18
CDR3 DNA: TGTGCCAGCTCACCATCACCTAGCTCCTACGAGCAGTACTTC
CDR3 protein: CASSPSPSSYEQYF

D gene: .
clone size: few
J gene: TRBJ2-7
V gene: TRBV27
CDR3 DNA: TGTGCCAGCAGTCCGTACCACCCGGGGCTCGGCTACGAGCAGTACTTC
CDR3 protein: CASSPYHPGLGYEQYF

D gene: TRBD1
clone size: few
J gene: TRBJ1-2
V gene: TRBV18
CDR3 DNA: TGTGCCAGCTCAATCGGGACAGGGGGATCTAACTATGGCTACACCTTC
CDR3 protein: CASSIGTGGSNYGYTF

D gene: TRBD2
clone size: .
J gene: TRBJ2-7
V gene: TRBV27
CDR3 DNA: TGTGCCAGCAGTTTATCGTCCAAAGCGGGGACGCCCCAGTACTTC
CDR3 protein: CASSLSSKAGTPQYF

D gene: .
clone size: .
J gene: TRBJ1-1
V gene: TRBV15
CDR3 DNA: TGTGCCACCCGTGACCCTCTTGGAACTGAAGCTTTCTTT
CDR3 protein: CATRDPLGTEAFF

D gene: .
clone size: .
J gene: TRBJ2-3
V gene: TRBV5-6
CDR3 DNA: TGTGCCAGTATACTTAGCGGCCCGGGAAATACGCAGTATTTT
CDR3 protein: CASILSGPGNTQYF

D gene: .
clone size: few
J gene: TRBJ2-4
V gene: TRBV20-1
CDR3 DNA: TGCAGTGCTTCCGAAAACATTCAGTACTTC
CDR3 protein: CSASENIQYF

D gene: .
clone size: few
J gene: TRBJ2-7
V gene: TRBV6-1
CDR3 DNA: TGTGCCAGCAGTGAAGCACAGGGATCTTACGAGCAGTACTTC
CDR3 protein: CASSEAQGSYEQYF

D gene: .
clone size: many
J gene: TRBJ1-2
V gene: TRBV4-1
CDR3 DNA: TGCGCCAGCAGCCAAGATCGGTTTACGGGGGGCTACACCTTC
CDR3 protein: CASSQDRFTGGYTF

D gene: TRBD2
clone size: .
J gene: TRBJ2-1
V gene: TRBV18
CDR3 DNA: TGTGCCAGCTCCTTAGCGGGAGGGCCAAATGAGCAGTTCTTC
CDR3 protein: CASSLAGGPNEQFF

D gene: .
clone size: .
J gene: TRBJ2-7
V gene: TRBV19
CDR3 DNA: TGTGCCAGTAGTCTCGCTTCATCCTACGAGCAGTACTTC
CDR3 protein: CASSLASSYEQYF

D gene: TRBD2
clone size: .
J gene: TRBJ2-7
V gene: TRBV7-9
CDR3 DNA: TGTGCCAGCAGCAATAGCGGGAGGAGCAACTCCTACGAGCAGTACTTC
CDR3 protein: CASSNSGRSNSYEQYF

D gene: .
clone size: .
J gene: TRBJ2-2
V gene: TRBV4-3
CDR3 DNA: TGCGCCAGCAGCCAAGAAGCCGTAGCTTCTGGATTAGTGAACACCGGGGAGCTGTTTTTT
CDR3 protein: CASSQEAVASGLVNTGELFF

D gene: .
clone size: .
J gene: TRBJ2-5
V gene: TRBV7-9
CDR3 DNA: TGTGCCAGCAGCTTCACAGGGCGCCAAGAGACCCAGTACTTC
CDR3 protein: CASSFTGRQETQYF

D gene: .
clone size: .
J gene: TRBJ2-3
V gene: TRBV5-1
CDR3 DNA: TGCGCCAGCAGCCTAAGGACTTATGGTGGTGATACGCAGTATTTT
CDR3 protein: CASSLRTYGGDTQYF

D gene: .
clone size: .
J gene: TRBJ2-1
V gene: TRBV21-1
CDR3 DNA: TGTGCCAGCAGCAAAGACTGTAGCCAGCGGTCATACAATGAGCAGTTCTTC
CDR3 protein: CASSKDCSQRSYNEQFF

D gene: TRBD2
clone size: .
J gene: TRBJ2-1
V gene: TRBV15
CDR3 DNA: TGTGCCACCAGCAGAGGCGGGACTAGCGTCGATGAGCAGTTCTTC
CDR3 protein: CATSRGGTSVDEQFF

D gene: .
clone size: .
J gene: TRBJ1-1
V gene: TRBV7-8
CDR3 DNA: TGTGCCAGCAGCTTAGCCGATGCTTGGATTGGAGCTGAAGCTTTCTTT
CDR3 protein: CASSLADAWIGAEAFF

D gene: TRBD1
clone size: .
J gene: TRBJ1-4
V gene: TRBV28
CDR3 DNA: TGTGCCAGCAGTTCAGACAGGGAGTCACCTATCGGAAAACTGTTTTTT
CDR3 protein: CASSSDRESPIGKLFF

D gene: TRBD1
clone size: .
J gene: TRBJ1-2
V gene: TRBV19
CDR3 DNA: TGTGCCAGTAGCCCCGGGAGGGGGCGCATCTATGGCTACACCTTC
CDR3 protein: CASSPGRGRIYGYTF

D gene: .
clone size: .
J gene: TRBJ2-1
V gene: TRBV28
CDR3 DNA: TGTGCCAGCAGTTTATCAACAGGGATCTACAATGAGCAGTTCTTC
CDR3 protein: CASSLSTGIYNEQFF

D gene: .
clone size: .
J gene: TRBJ1-3
V gene: TRBV27
CDR3 DNA: TGTGCCAGCAGACCAAACCGACAGGCCGGACGGGCTGGAAACACCATATATTTT
CDR3 protein: CASRPNRQAGRAGNTIYF

D gene: .
clone size: .
J gene: TRBJ1-2
V gene: TRBV30
CDR3 DNA: TGTGCCTGGAGTGTACGAAGGCAGGACTATGGCTACACCTTC
CDR3 protein: CAWSVRRQDYGYTF

D gene: .
clone size: .
J gene: TRBJ2-7
V gene: TRBV12-5
CDR3 DNA: TGTGCTAGTGGTTTGGTAGCCCGACTAGACACTAAAGGCTACGAGCAGTACTTC
CDR3 protein: CASGLVARLDTKGYEQYF

D gene: TRBD1
clone size: .
J gene: TRBJ2-7
V gene: TRBV11-2
CDR3 DNA: TGTGCCAGCAGTTCGGACAGGACCTTCTCCTACGAGCAGTACTTC
CDR3 protein: CASSSDRTFSYEQYF

D gene: .
clone size: .
J gene: TRBJ2-3
V gene: TRBV6-6
CDR3 DNA: TGTGCCAGCACCCCCACTGGGAGCACAGATACGCAGTATTTT
CDR3 protein: CASTPTGSTDTQYF

D gene: .
clone size: .
J gene: TRBJ2-7
V gene: TRBV6-5
CDR3 DNA: TGTTCCACTGTGACAGCGGACGAGCAGTACTTC
CDR3 protein: CSTVTADEQYF